These 2 T cell receptor beta chains share one sample of origin, sequenced in a study of response to subunit inactivated influenza vaccine. TCRdb reprocessed the RT-PCR reads via MiXCR and lists one record per CDR3 protein. Of almost 250,000 distinct CDR3 sequences in the sample, 12% were seen once. The starting material was non-naive T cells sorted from PBMCs, obtained less than 15 days before vaccination. The receptors shown here come from a man aged 45-65 years who received an inactivated influenza vaccine.

This clonotype was seen a handful of times. This chain connects TRBV18 to TRBJ2-7; 14 bases align to TRBD2. Germline CDR1 KGHSH, CDR2 LQKENI. This CDR3 is built from 16 residues. V dropped 5 bases and J dropped 5; count of bases not matched to a gene: 8. This chain's CDR3 is CASSGLGLAGAHEQYF. CDR3 coding DNA: TGTGCCAGCTCAGGGCTGGGACTAGCGGGAGCCCACGAGCAGTACTTC.

This clonotype was recorded at least ten times. The chain combines TRBV3-1 with TRBJ2-1; 7 positions match TRBD2. V lost 4 bases to trimming and J lost 5 bases; unmatched junction nucleotides: 5. This CDR3 has 14 amino acids. CDR1 LGHDT and CDR2 YNNKEL come from the germline V gene (reference sequence). The CDR3 is CASSPQRGHNEQFF. In DNA, the CDR3 is TGTGCCAGCAGCCCTCAGCGGGGCCACAATGAGCAGTTCTTC.